The present entry profiles one T cell receptor beta chain with its context. This receptor's antigen is unknown. Per-base quality was not reported, and no clone a single base away is much larger than it. This sample stems from a study of control samples from healthy donors and cancer patients (dated by TCRdb to 2020 to 2022). V is shortened by 3 bases, J by 7 bases, and the region joining them spans 11 bases. As encoded in the germline V gene, CDR1 is SGHDT while CDR2 is YYEEEE. The CDR3 spans 14 residues, from the cysteine through the phenylalanine. Just the 42-base CDR3 DNA is kept, in frame starting at base 1. Receptors were amplified or captured by the immunoSEQ multiplex PCR assay. TCRdb carries this immuneACCESS record with in-frame sequences only. Its versions omit some clonotypes, under half of them owing to an unresolved V gene in the studies checked, with the rest unexplained. Counted in this sample were approximately 170,000 clones; 80% to 95% of them appeared once. Approximately 0.7% of the sample rests with the top ten.

The sequence was collected from a woman in her twenties or thirties in good health. The sequence joins TRBV5-6 to TRBJ1-6, with the identity of the D gene unclear. Sequences were obtained from blood. The nucleotide sequence reads as follows: TGTGCCAGCAGCTCACATGGGAAGAATTCACCCCTCCACTTT. Translated, it reads CASSSHGKNSPLHF.